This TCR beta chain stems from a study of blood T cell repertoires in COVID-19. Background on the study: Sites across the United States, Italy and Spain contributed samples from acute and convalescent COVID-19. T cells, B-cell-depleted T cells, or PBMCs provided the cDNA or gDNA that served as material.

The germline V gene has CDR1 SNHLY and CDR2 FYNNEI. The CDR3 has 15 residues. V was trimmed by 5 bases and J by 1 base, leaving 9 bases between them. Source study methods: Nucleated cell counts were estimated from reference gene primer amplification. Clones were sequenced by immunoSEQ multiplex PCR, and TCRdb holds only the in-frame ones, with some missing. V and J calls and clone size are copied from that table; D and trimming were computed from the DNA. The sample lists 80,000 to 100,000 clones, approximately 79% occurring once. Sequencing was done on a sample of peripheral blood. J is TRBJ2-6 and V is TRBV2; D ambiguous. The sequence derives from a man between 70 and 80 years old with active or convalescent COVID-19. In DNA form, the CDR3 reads TGTGCCAGCAGTAAAGACTCGTCTGGGGCCAACGTCCTGACTTTC. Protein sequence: CASSKDSSGANVLTF.